A few counts support the clone carrying this T cell receptor (beta chain). Its target is not known. This record belongs to a study of cytomegalovirus exposure and HLA in healthy donors. Broader study findings: Presence/absence analysis assumed near-uniform sequencing depth across donors.

Primers included in the PCR were 60 Vbeta and 13 Jbeta primers. Original methodology: In a later analysis, the count reached about 80 million unique TCR beta chains, with approximately 10 million shared. Generated by immunoSEQ multiplex PCR, the TCRdb table keeps only in-frame clones and is missing some. The V and J calls and the clone size are those of that table, but D and trimming were determined from the DNA. Of 80,000 to 95,000 clones in the sample, approximately 80% are singletons; the top ten hold 1.9%. CDR3 length equals 16 residues. Between the trimmed V and J ends, which lost 0 bases and 1 base, there was a span of 13 bases. Germline CDR1 reads SGHRS; CDR2 reads YFSETQ.

The chain joins TRBV5-1 to TRBJ1-1; D possibly corresponds to TRBD1 (5 bases). This receptor was identified in a woman in her twenties or thirties in good health and CMV-seronegative. The specimen was PBMCs. The CDR3: CASSLARAGQNTEAFF. CDR3 DNA: TGCGCCAGCAGCTTGGCCAGGGCGGGGCAGAACACTGAAGCTTTCTTT.